This T cell receptor (beta chain) was identified in a study of T cells after yellow fever vaccination. The overall study: Fractions of low cell number were prepared using SMART-Seq v4 Ultra Low Input. Whole-study findings and limits: Subsequent booster samples again held most clones from primary vaccination (roughly 95% CD4, roughly 91% CD8).

CDR3 length: 13 residues. V lost 6 bases and J 4 bases, leaving 12 bases between the germline ends. This clonotype was detected many times. Its antigen is currently unknown. They built TCR cDNA with 5'RACE template switching, a step that put in a universal primer site and UMIs. TCRdb reanalysed the 5' RACE reads using MiXCR and keeps one entry per CDR3 protein. The sample holds just over 300,000 distinct CDR3 sequences, around 4% seen once. This receptor was taken from a man aged 18 to 30 who received the YFV17D yellow fever vaccine. The specimen comprised PBMCs, sampled on the day of the yellow fever booster vaccination. The chain is built from TRBV12-3 or TRBV12-4 and TRBJ1-1; D is ambiguous. In nucleotides, the CDR3 is TGTGCCAGCAGCCCCCCGGGGTCCACTGAAGCTTTCTTT. Translation gives CASSPPGSTEAFF.